Shown below are 3 T cell receptor beta chains from a single sample sequenced in a study of T cell changes during pregnancy in multiple sclerosis. The repertoire was sequenced with immunoSEQ multiplex PCR; TCRdb's copy has only in-frame clones and lacks some. The repertoire holds 45,000 to 50,000 clones, with about 90% as singletons. The material was CD4+ T cells from peripheral blood mononuclear cells, obtained in the second trimester of pregnancy. Every receptor here comes from a female donor in good health, enrolled as a control in a pregnancy study.

This clone came up once. This chain links TRBV5-1 with TRBJ2-3; D uncertain. The CDR3 extends over 14 amino acids. V lost 2 bases and J lost 0, with 7 bases in between. The germline V gene has CDR1 SGHRS and CDR2 YFSETQ. The CDR3 loop reads CASSLQSSTDTQYF. The CDR3 DNA reads TGCGCCAGCAGCTTACAGTCTAGCACAGATACGCAGTATTTT. Looking up the rest from reference TRBV5-1 and TRBJ2-3 gives the full variable domain: KAGVTQTPRYLIKTRGQQVTLSCSPISGHRSVSWYQQTPGQGLQFLFEYFSETQRNKGNFPGRFSGRQFSNSRSEMNVSTLELGDSALYLCASSLQSSTDTQYFGPGTRLTVL.

V is TRBV19 and J is TRBJ2-7, with D perhaps matching TRBD2 (7 bases). V dropped 4 bases and J dropped 9 bases, with 22 bases sitting between them. In germline, CDR1 is LNHDA, CDR2 SQIVND (reference sequence). This CDR3 comprises 15 residues. The CDR3 nucleotides read TGTGCCAGTAGTACGTCAGGGGAGGGACAAAGTTGGCAGTACTTC. It translates to CASSTSGEGQSWQYF.

The V call is TRBV4-2, the J call TRBJ1-1; no clear D. The germline gives CDR1 LGHNA, CDR2 YNFKEQ. This CDR3 spans 13 amino acids. Trimming cost V 0 bases and J 8 bases, with 10 bases left between them. CDR3 sequence (DNA): TGTGCCAGCAGCCAAGATCCTAGTTCGGAAGCTTTCTTT. This gives the protein CASSQDPSSEAFF.